The next 2 T cell receptor beta chains were all read from a single sample in a study of immune evolution from preneoplasia to lung adenocarcinoma. Method: immunoSEQ multiplex PCR; TCRdb's copy keeps in-frame clones and lacks some. Here the sample spans 9,500 to 10,000 clones, 88% being singletons. Sequencing input: FFPE invasive lung adenocarcinoma tissue. The source is a person in their 70s with invasive lung adenocarcinoma. Some clones in this sample may be carry-over from other donors' samples.

This chain uses TRBV11-2 with TRBJ2-5; D tentatively reads TRBD1 or TRBD2 (5 bases each). The CDR3 runs 13 residues. Germline V gene lookup returns CDR1 SGHAT and CDR2 FQNNGV. V dropped 1 base and J dropped 9 bases, with 12 bases sitting between them. DNA for the CDR3: TGTGCCAGCAGCTTAGCGGGACCCCTGGCCCAGTACTTC. It translates to CASSLAGPLAQYF. The full variable domain, with the rest looked up from reference TRBV11-2 and TRBJ2-5, is EAGVAQSPRYKIIEKRQSVAFWCNPISGHATLYWYQQILGQGPKLLIQFQNNGVVDDSQLPKDRFSAERLKGVDSTLKIQPAKLEDSAVYLCASSLAGPLAQYFGPGTRLLVL.

The V and J genes are TRBV7-9 and TRBJ2-7; D is unclear. The germline CDR1 and CDR2 sequences are SEHNR and FQNEAQ (reference sequence). This CDR3 is built from 15 residues. V shed 5 bases and J shed 0 bases, with 14 bases lying between them. In DNA, the CDR3 is TGTGCCAGCAGCCTGGACGGCCGGAGCTCCTACGAGCAGTACTTC. This sequence encodes CASSLDGRSSYEQYF. Full variable domain (missing parts from reference TRBV7-9 and TRBJ2-7): DTGVSQNPRHKITKRGQNVTFRCDPISEHNRLYWYRQTLGQGPEFLTYFQNEAQLEKSRLLSDRFSAERPKGSFSTLEIQRTEQGDSAMYLCASSLDGRSSYEQYFGPGTRLTVT.